The 13 T cell receptor beta chains given below trace back to one sample, sequenced in a study of early T cells in non-severe SARS-CoV-2 infection. Using its own MiXCR run on the 5' RACE reads, TCRdb lists one record per CDR3 protein. The sample contains around 50,000 distinct CDR3 sequences, 12% of which appear only once. Sequenced material: whole blood. Every receptor here comes from an adult who was a healthcare worker with PCR-confirmed SARS-CoV-2 infection or an uninfected control (not recorded which).

This clonotype was found many times. The chain couples TRBV19 to TRBJ2-1; 7 bases agree with TRBD2. V trimming: 6 bases; J trimming: 7 bases; junction bases outside the gene matches: 3. The CDR3 runs to 12 residues. Germline V lookup: CDR1 LNHDA, CDR2 SQIVND (reference sequence). Written as DNA, the CDR3 is TGTGCCAGTAGCCTAGCGGCAAATGAGCAGTTCTTC. This codes for CASSLAANEQFF.

The chain couples TRBV5-6 to TRBJ2-7; 12 nucleotides line up with TRBD1. CDR3 size: 15 residues. V lost 4 bases and J lost 6; bases outside the gene matches: 8. From germline, CDR1 is SGHDT and CDR2 YYEEEE. CDR3 bases: TGTGCCAGCAGCATTCCGGGACAGGGGGCCCGCGAGCAGTACTTC. It codes for CASSIPGQGAREQYF. Together with reference TRBV5-6 and TRBJ2-7, the CDR3 gives the full variable domain: DAGVTQSPTHLIKTRGQQVTLRCSPKSGHDTVSWYQQALGQGPQFIFQYYEEEERQRGNFPDRFSGHQFPNYSSELNVNALLLGDSALYLCASSIPGQGAREQYFGPGTRLTVT.

V is TRBV10-3 and J is TRBJ1-1; 9 bases match TRBD1. Looked up from germline, CDR1 is ENHRY and CDR2 is SYGVKD. Trimming cost V 6 bases and J 3 bases; bases outside gene matches: 2. The CDR3 has 13 residues. The CDR3 DNA is TGTGCCATCAGAGACAGGGGGGACACTGAAGCTTTCTTT. Its translation is CAIRDRGDTEAFF.

This clonotype was seen repeatedly, ten times or more. The gene calls are TRBV27 and TRBJ1-2; 9 bases align to TRBD1. The CDR3 is 15 amino acids. The junction had 8 bases not matched to a gene; V was cut back by 5 bases and J by 4 bases. Germline V gives CDR1 MNHEY, CDR2 SMNVEV (reference sequence). The DNA of the CDR3 is TGTGCCAGCAGTCCGGGGACAGGGAGAGGCTATGGCTACACCTTC. Protein: CASSPGTGRGYGYTF.

The gene calls are TRBV21-1 and TRBJ2-3; TRBD1, the D gene given by the table, was not confirmed from the DNA. TRBV21-1 is labeled a pseudogene. The CDR3 length is 13 residues. The CDR3 DNA reads TGTGCCAGCAGAGCGGACACCACAGATACGCAGTATTTT. Translated: CASRADTTDTQYF.

V is TRBV29-1 and J is TRBJ2-7; D is perhaps TRBD1 (5 bases). Deletions cut 6 bases from V and 0 bases from J, with 12 bases between. The CDR3 sequence is 13 residues long. In germline, CDR1 is SQVTM, CDR2 ANQGSEA. DNA for the CDR3: TGCAGCGTATTTACAGGTAGCTCCTACGAGCAGTACTTC. This sequence encodes CSVFTGSSYEQYF.

This clonotype was seen at least ten times. V usage is TRBV7-9 and J usage is TRBJ2-2; no reliable D call. V shed 5 bases and J shed 6 bases, with 4 bases lying between them. From germline, CDR1 is SEHNR and CDR2 FQNEAQ (reference sequence). The CDR3 runs to 11 residues. The CDR3 DNA reads TGTGCCAGCAGCAGTCCCGGGGAGCTGTTTTTT. Protein: CASSSPGELFF.

This clonotype was seen ten or more times. The chain recombines TRBV4-1 with TRBJ1-1; D may be TRBD1 (6 bases). The CDR3 loop spans 15 amino acids. V lost 4 bases, J lost 0 bases, and 12 bases lay in between. The V gene's germline CDR1 is MGHRA and CDR2 YSYEKL. The CDR3 coding sequence is TGCGCCAGCAGCCCTCCAGGGGACATGAACACTGAAGCTTTCTTT. Translation: CASSPPGDMNTEAFF.

The rearrangement links TRBV29-1 to TRBJ2-2; D is unclear. V dropped 3 bases and J dropped 7 bases, with 12 bases sitting between them. This CDR3 has 13 amino acids. The V gene's germline CDR1 is SQVTM and CDR2 ANQGSEA. This chain's CDR3 is CSVDVGLNGELFF. CDR3 sequence (DNA): TGCAGCGTTGACGTCGGGCTGAACGGGGAGCTGTTTTTT.

J is TRBJ2-1 and V is TRBV7-8; D is ambiguous. V was trimmed by 5 bases and J by 13 bases, leaving 15 bases between them. The CDR3 runs 12 residues. Germline lookup yields CDR1 SGHVS and CDR2 FQNEAQ. CDR3 protein: CASSTDIVSQFF. The CDR3 DNA reads as TGTGCCAGCAGCACAGACATTGTCTCTCAGTTCTTC.

This clonotype came up a few times. The chain employs TRBV13 and TRBJ1-2; TRBD1 might be the D (5 bases). Trimming removed 0 bases from V and 4 bases from J, with 15 bases in between. The CDR3 runs to 16 residues. Germline V gives CDR1 PRHDT, CDR2 FYEKMQ (reference sequence). The CDR3 here is CASSLGRGDSFYGYTF. CDR3 coding DNA: TGTGCCAGCAGCTTAGGACGGGGGGACTCATTCTATGGCTACACCTTC.

V usage is TRBV4-1 and J usage is TRBJ2-7, with D possibly matching TRBD1 (6 bases). The CDR3 is made up of 14 amino acids. V was cut by 2 bases and J by 0 bases, with 8 bases left in between. Per the germline V gene, CDR1 is MGHRA and CDR2 is YSYEKL. CDR3 loop: CASSQRDTSYEQYF. CDR3 DNA sequence: TGCGCCAGCAGCCAAAGGGACACCTCCTACGAGCAGTACTTC.

This clonotype was detected only a few times. The rearrangement links TRBV11-2 to TRBJ1-2, with 12 positions matching TRBD1. Germline V gene sequence: CDR1 SGHAT, CDR2 FQNNGV. V was pared by 5 bases and J by 1 base, with 8 bases of the junction left unmatched. The CDR3 totals 17 residues. In DNA, the CDR3 is TGTGCCAGCAGCCGAGGGGGACAGGGGGCTTTTAACTATGGCTACACCTTC. Its translation: CASSRGGQGAFNYGYTF.